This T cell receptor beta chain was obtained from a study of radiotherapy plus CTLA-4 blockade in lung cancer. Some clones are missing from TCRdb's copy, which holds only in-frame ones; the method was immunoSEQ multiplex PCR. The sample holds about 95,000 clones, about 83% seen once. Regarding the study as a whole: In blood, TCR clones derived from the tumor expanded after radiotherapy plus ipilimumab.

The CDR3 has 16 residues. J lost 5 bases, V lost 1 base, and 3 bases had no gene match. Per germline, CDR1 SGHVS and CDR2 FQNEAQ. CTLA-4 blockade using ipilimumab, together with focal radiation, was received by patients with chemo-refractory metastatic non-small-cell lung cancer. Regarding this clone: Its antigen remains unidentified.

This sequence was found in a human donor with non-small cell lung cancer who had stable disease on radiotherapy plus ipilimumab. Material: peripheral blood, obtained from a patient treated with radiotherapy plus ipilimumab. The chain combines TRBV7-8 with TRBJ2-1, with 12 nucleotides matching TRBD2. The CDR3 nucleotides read TGTGCCAGCAGCTTAGGACTAGCGGGAGTAGACAATGAGCAGTTCTTC. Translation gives CASSLGLAGVDNEQFF.